The subject of this entry is one TCR beta chain. The data were obtained in a study of long-term antiretroviral therapy in people with HIV. Trimming cost V 6 bases and J 1 base, with 15 bases left between them. The germline CDR1 and CDR2 sequences are MRHNA and SNTAGT. This CDR3 is built from 15 residues. The immunoSEQ assay was v3.0, run at survey level. Sequenced by immunoSEQ multiplex PCR; TCRdb stores in-frame clones only, minus some. Of approximately 17,000 clones detected, around 75% appear once; the ten largest clones hold about 14%. The specimen comprised unsorted PBMCs, sampled 1.5 years before starting antiretroviral therapy. This chain links TRBV6-4 with TRBJ1-1; a weak D match, TRBD1 (5 bases). The clonotype comes from a woman aged 45-65 years with HIV. The CDR3 bases are TGTGCCAGCAGGGCATCACACGGGGCGAACACTGAAGCTTTCTTT. This codes for CASRASHGANTEAFF.